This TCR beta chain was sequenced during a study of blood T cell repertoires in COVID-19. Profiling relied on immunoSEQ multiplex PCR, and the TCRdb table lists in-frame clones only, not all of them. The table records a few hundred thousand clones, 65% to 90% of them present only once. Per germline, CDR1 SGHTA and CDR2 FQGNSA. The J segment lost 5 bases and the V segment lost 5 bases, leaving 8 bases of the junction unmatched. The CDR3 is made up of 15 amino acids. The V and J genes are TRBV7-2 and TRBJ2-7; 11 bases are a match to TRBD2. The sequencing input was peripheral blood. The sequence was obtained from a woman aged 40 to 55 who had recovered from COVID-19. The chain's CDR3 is CASSRSGGAVNEQYF. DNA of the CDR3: TGTGCCAGCAGCCGTAGCGGGGGGGCCGTAAACGAGCAGTACTTC.